This T cell receptor beta chain appears in the sequencing data of a study of graft-versus-host responses after intestinal transplantation. As for the study in general: Every one of the recipients received anti-thymocyte globulin induction and afterwards took tacrolimus and steroids for around 3 years.

Overall study results and limits: Maximum circulating GvH clone levels tracked with early post-transplant HvG decreases. Patients who carried graft-donor T cell macrochimerism also had high graft-versus-host to host-versus-graft clonal ratios in their allografts. Some GvH clones were seen earlier in gut or blood, suggesting intestinal origin.

With regard to this clone: Its target is not known.

Unmatched junction bases numbered 18, after V lost 3 bases and J lost 3 bases. The CDR3 loop spans 19 amino acids. Per germline, CDR1 LNHDA and CDR2 SQIVND (reference sequence). Clones were sequenced by immunoSEQ multiplex PCR, and TCRdb holds only the in-frame ones, with some missing. This sample has around 97,000 clones, with over 85% found just once. This receptor was taken from a human donor who received an intestinal transplant. The rearrangement joins TRBV19 to TRBJ1-2; 8 bases agree with TRBD1. The sample consisted of unstimulated CD8+ T cells sorted from spleen or lymph node cells, taken before intestinal transplant. CDR3 loop: CASSIREDRESSWDYGYTF. The CDR3 DNA sequence: TGTGCCAGTAGTATTAGAGAGGACAGGGAATCTTCTTGGGACTATGGCTACACCTTC. Drawing the rest from reference TRBV19 and TRBJ1-2, the complete variable domain is DGGITQSPKYLFRKEGQNVTLSCEQNLNHDAMYWYRQDPGQGLRLIYYSQIVNDFQKGDIAEGYSVSREKKESFPLTVTSAQKNPTAFYLCASSIREDRESSWDYGYTFGSGTRLTVV.